This T cell receptor (beta chain) was documented in a study of T-cell reconstitution after alpha-beta-depleted transplantation in children. Findings and caveats of the study: At the one-year point after transplant, T-cell counts and TCRbeta diversity were found to come mostly from T cells that had been newly produced. As was reported, about two months after transplant, alpha-beta T cells came from several hundred expanded graft clones. Surviving recipient T cells and thymic progenitors underlay high day-60 TCRbeta diversity in some patients.

A library of TCRbeta sequences, prepared with unique molecular identifiers, was generated. Each CDR3 protein is one row after TCRdb ran MiXCR on the PCR reads. The sample lists around 500,000 distinct CDR3 sequences, about 21% occurring once. A remark on this clonotype: Its antigen is not identified.

Trimming removed 5 bases from V and 4 bases from J, with 15 bases in between. The CDR3 has 14 amino acids. The sequencing here drew on PBMCs, mostly from graft donor cells, taken 360 days after TCRalphabeta/CD19-depleted stem cell transplant. The TCR originated in a boy under three years old who had a stem cell transplant for acute myeloid leukemia, so the T cells may come from the graft donor. The rearrangement joins TRBV12-3 or TRBV12-4 to TRBJ2-7; D not resolved. CDR3 in amino acids: CASSPATSRYEQYF. CDR3 nucleotides: TGTGCCAGCAGTCCAGCTACATCACGGTACGAGCAGTACTTC.